Included here is one T cell receptor beta chain sequence, with context. The antigen is undetermined. This sample is drawn from a study of CD4 T cells in relation to SARS-CoV-2 and coronaviruses. CDR3 size: 14 residues. CDR1 and CDR2 (germline): SGHDT, YYEEEE. V shed 0 bases and J shed 1 base, with 8 bases lying between them. Sequenced by immunoSEQ multiplex PCR; TCRdb stores in-frame clones only, minus some. The table lists fewer than 25,000 clones, 80% to 85% of them singletons. Before the COVID-19 pandemic, during about 2010-2018, CD4+ T cells were taken from unexposed donors. Isolation of CD4+ T cells took place after around 11 days in culture.

The sequenced sample consisted of CD4+ T cells from PBMCs, cultured in vitro. The clonotype was recovered from a human donor in good health. V is TRBV5-6 and J is TRBJ2-7; perhaps D is TRBD1 or TRBD2 (6 bases each). The CDR3 coding sequence is TGTGCCAGCAGCTTGGGAGGGGGGTCCTACGAGCAGTACTTC. It specifies CASSLGGGSYEQYF.